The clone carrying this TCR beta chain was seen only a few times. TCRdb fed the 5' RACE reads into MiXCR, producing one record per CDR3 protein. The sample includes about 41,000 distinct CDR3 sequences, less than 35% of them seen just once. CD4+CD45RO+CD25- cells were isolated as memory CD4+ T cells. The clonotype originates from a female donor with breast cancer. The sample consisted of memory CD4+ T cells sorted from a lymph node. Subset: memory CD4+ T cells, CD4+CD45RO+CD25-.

The chain's CDR3 is CASSPGGTGTSPLHF. CDR3 nucleotide sequence: TGTGCCAGCTCACCCGGAGGGACAGGGACTTCACCCCTCCACTTT. The gene calls are TRBV18 and TRBJ1-6; TRBD1 matches at 9 bases. The germline CDR1 and CDR2 sequences are KGHSH and LQKENI. The length of the CDR3 is 15 residues. V was pared by 3 bases and J by 9 bases, with 6 bases of the junction left unmatched.